This is a list of T cell receptor beta chains from one sample in a study of cytomegalovirus exposure and HLA in healthy donors. Assay: immunoSEQ multiplex PCR; the TCRdb copy retains only in-frame clones and omits some. The sample includes tens of thousands of clones, approximately 91% of them seen just once. Sequenced sample: PBMCs. These receptors all come from a young man in good health and CMV-seronegative. Each CDR3 is given with its conserved first and last residue. A D gene is named only where the DNA matches it firmly. Size tells how often a clone was seen (once, few, many) or the class of an expanded clone, and some rows leave it out.

clone_size d_call j_call v_call cdr3_aa cdr3_nt
. TRBD1 TRBJ2-5 TRBV7-9 CASSPRDRAGETQYF TGTGCCAGCAGCCCGAGGGACAGGGCAGGGGAGACCCAGTACTTC
. TRBD1 TRBJ2-5 TRBV28 CASSPTRGPQETQYF TGTGCCAGCAGTCCAACCAGGGGGCCCCAAGAGACCCAGTACTTC
. TRBD2 TRBJ2-7 TRBV6-1 CATHREGYEQYF TGTGCCACCCACCGGGAGGGCTACGAGCAGTACTTC
. TRBD1 TRBJ2-7 TRBV6-6 CASSYLSGGSYEQYF TGTGCCAGCAGTTACTTATCAGGGGGCTCCTACGAGCAGTACTTC
. . TRBJ2-5 TRBV29-1 CSVGTMGPGETQYF TGCAGCGTTGGCACCATGGGCCCAGGGGAGACCCAGTACTTC
. . TRBJ1-1 TRBV27 CASNLRGGTEAFF TGTGCCAGCAACCTTAGGGGGGGAACTGAAGCTTTCTTT
few TRBD1 TRBJ1-2 TRBV27 CASLDRRGDGYTF TGTGCCAGCCTGGACAGGAGGGGGGATGGCTACACCTTC
. . TRBJ1-2 TRBV7-9 CASSLHGGARDGYTF TGTGCCAGCAGCCTACATGGGGGGGCCAGAGATGGCTACACCTTC
. . TRBJ2-3 TRBV10-3 CAISYTDTQYF TGTGCCATCAGTTACACAGATACGCAGTATTTT
. . TRBJ1-4 TRBV5-1 CASSSIGGANEKLFF TGCGCCAGCAGCTCTATAGGAGGCGCTAATGAAAAACTGTTTTTT
. TRBD1 TRBJ2-1 TRBV6-4 CASRQDRAYNEQFF TGTGCCAGCAGGCAGGACAGGGCATACAATGAGCAGTTCTTC
. . TRBJ1-3 TRBV5-1 CASSPRTASGNTIYF TGCGCCAGCAGCCCGAGAACAGCCTCTGGAAACACCATATATTTT
. . TRBJ1-2 TRBV28 CASSLIGGYGYTF TGTGCCAGCAGTTTAATCGGGGGCTATGGCTACACCTTC
. TRBD1 TRBJ1-2 TRBV6-5 CASSRDRSNYGYTF TGTGCCAGCAGTCGGGACAGATCTAACTATGGCTACACCTTC
. . TRBJ2-3 TRBV19 CASSFLLDTQYF TGTGCCAGTAGTTTCCTTTTAGATACGCAGTATTTT